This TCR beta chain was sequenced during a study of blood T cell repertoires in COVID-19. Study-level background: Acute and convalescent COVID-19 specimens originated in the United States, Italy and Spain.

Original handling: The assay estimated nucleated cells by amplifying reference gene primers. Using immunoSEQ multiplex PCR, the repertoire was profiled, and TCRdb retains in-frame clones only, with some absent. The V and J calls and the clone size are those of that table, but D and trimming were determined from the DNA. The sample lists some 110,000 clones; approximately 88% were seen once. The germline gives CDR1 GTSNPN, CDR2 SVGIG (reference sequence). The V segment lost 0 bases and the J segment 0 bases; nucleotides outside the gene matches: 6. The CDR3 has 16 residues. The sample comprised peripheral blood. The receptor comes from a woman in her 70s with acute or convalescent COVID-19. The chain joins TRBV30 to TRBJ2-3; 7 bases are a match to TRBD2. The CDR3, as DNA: TGTGCCTGGAGTGTGGGGGGAGGGACTAGCACAGATACGCAGTATTTT. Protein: CAWSVGGGTSTDTQYF.